Sequencing of this T cell receptor beta chain was carried out in a study of cytomegalovirus exposure and HLA in healthy donors. Study-level background: According to later analysis, the same platform produced the 120 validation and several hundred first-cohort repertoires.

TCRdb's copy holds only in-frame clones and misses some; the assay was immunoSEQ multiplex PCR. The sample yields approximately 65,000 clones, more than 95% seen once. From the approximately 120-subject validation cohort, which was separate from the approximately 670-subject first cohort, the donors were drawn. V was cut by 2 bases and J by 6 bases, with 14 bases left in between. CDR1 and CDR2 from the germline V gene are SQVTM and ANQGSEA. There are 14 residues in the CDR3. The sample was PBMCs. The chain has TRBV29-1 and TRBJ1-3; D call uncertain. The origin of this receptor is a man aged 18 to 29 in good health and CMV-seronegative. CDR3 nucleotide sequence: TGCAGCGTTGAACTCCCAGGAAGGATAAACACCATATATTTT. It specifies CSVELPGRINTIYF.